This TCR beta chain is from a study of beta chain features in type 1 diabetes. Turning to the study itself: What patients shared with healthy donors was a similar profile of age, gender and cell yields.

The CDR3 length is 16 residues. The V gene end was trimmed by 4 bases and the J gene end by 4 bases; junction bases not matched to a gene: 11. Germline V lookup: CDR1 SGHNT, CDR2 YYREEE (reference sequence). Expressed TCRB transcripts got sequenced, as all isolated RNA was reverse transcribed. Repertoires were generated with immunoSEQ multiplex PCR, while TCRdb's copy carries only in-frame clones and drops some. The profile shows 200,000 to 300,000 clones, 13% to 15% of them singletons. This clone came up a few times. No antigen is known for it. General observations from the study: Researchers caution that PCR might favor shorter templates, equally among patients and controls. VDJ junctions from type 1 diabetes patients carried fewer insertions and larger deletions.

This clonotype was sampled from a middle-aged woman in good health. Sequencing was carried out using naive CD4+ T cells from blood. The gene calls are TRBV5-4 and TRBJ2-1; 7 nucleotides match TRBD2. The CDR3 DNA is TGTGCCAGCAGCCCAGGCGGTGGGCGGGGGTACAATGAGCAGTTCTTC. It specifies CASSPGGGRGYNEQFF.